Listed below are T cell receptor beta chains from one sample, sequenced in a study of blood T cell repertoires in COVID-19. The protocol was immunoSEQ multiplex PCR, while the TCRdb copy is restricted to in-frame clones and leaves out a portion. The sample shows 250,000 or so clones, roughly 87% of them seen only once. The sequenced sample was PBMCs or T cells enriched from blood (not recorded which). These receptors all come from a woman aged 25 to 45 with acute COVID-19. The CDR3 runs from the conserved cysteine through the conserved F or W. Fields, in order: J gene, V gene, clone size, CDR3 protein. Part of the rows lack a size; the others show once, few, many or a class for expanded clones.

J gene: TRBJ1-1; V gene: TRBV2; clone size: -; CDR3 protein: CASSGTGRTEAFF
J gene: TRBJ2-5; V gene: TRBV7-9; clone size: -; CDR3 protein: CASSPFGETQYF
J gene: TRBJ2-1; V gene: TRBV6-5; clone size: -; CDR3 protein: CASRTSGGNEQFF
J gene: TRBJ1-3; V gene: TRBV4-1; clone size: -; CDR3 protein: CASSQGARSGNTIYF
J gene: TRBJ1-5; V gene: TRBV19; clone size: once; CDR3 protein: CASDRQARLSNQPQHF
J gene: TRBJ2-3; V gene: TRBV18; clone size: -; CDR3 protein: CASSSVQDTQYF
J gene: TRBJ2-5; V gene: TRBV11-1; clone size: once; CDR3 protein: CASSLGGKGRETQYF
J gene: TRBJ2-7; V gene: TRBV5-8; clone size: once; CDR3 protein: CASPLVLLANPYEQYF
J gene: TRBJ1-4; V gene: TRBV27; clone size: -; CDR3 protein: CASSTYRGWVEKLFF
J gene: TRBJ2-7; V gene: TRBV6-1; clone size: -; CDR3 protein: CASSESPASSYEQYF
J gene: TRBJ1-2; V gene: TRBV20-1; clone size: -; CDR3 protein: CSASNRGANYGYTF
J gene: TRBJ2-7; V gene: TRBV7-2; clone size: -; CDR3 protein: CASSFGVLKSYEQYF
J gene: TRBJ2-7; V gene: TRBV11-2; clone size: -; CDR3 protein: CASSPRRVGEQYF
J gene: TRBJ1-5; V gene: TRBV18; clone size: -; CDR3 protein: CASSPQGASNNQPQHF
J gene: TRBJ1-1; V gene: TRBV11-2; clone size: -; CDR3 protein: CASRSTGGREAFF
J gene: TRBJ2-1; V gene: TRBV3-1/TRBV3-2; clone size: -; CDR3 protein: CASSQSGSYFSNEQFF
J gene: TRBJ1-2; V gene: TRBV12-3/TRBV12-4; clone size: -; CDR3 protein: CASSQTGGYGYTF
J gene: TRBJ1-4; V gene: TRBV11-2; clone size: -; CDR3 protein: CASSLVLQPNEKLFF
J gene: TRBJ2-1; V gene: TRBV4-1; clone size: -; CDR3 protein: CASSQSGGTVNEQFF
J gene: TRBJ2-5; V gene: TRBV20-1; clone size: once; CDR3 protein: CSASTSGAKETQYF
J gene: TRBJ1-3; V gene: TRBV6-5; clone size: -; CDR3 protein: CASTQGNTIYF
J gene: TRBJ2-1; V gene: TRBV9; clone size: -; CDR3 protein: CASSVSQGAYNEQFF
J gene: TRBJ2-5; V gene: TRBV7-7; clone size: -; CDR3 protein: CASSFPGETQYF
J gene: TRBJ1-2; V gene: TRBV6-6; clone size: -; CDR3 protein: CASSQGQGNGYTF
J gene: TRBJ1-5; V gene: TRBV13; clone size: once; CDR3 protein: CASSLSGQDSNQPQHF
J gene: TRBJ1-5; V gene: TRBV10-2; clone size: -; CDR3 protein: CASSQTGNQPQHF
J gene: TRBJ2-7; V gene: TRBV12-5; clone size: -; CDR3 protein: CASGQPGTGVLYEQYF
J gene: TRBJ1-2; V gene: TRBV14; clone size: -; CDR3 protein: CASSLMTGRFGYTF
J gene: TRBJ2-7; V gene: TRBV7-8; clone size: -; CDR3 protein: CASSLTGRPYEQYF
J gene: TRBJ2-2; V gene: TRBV5-1; clone size: once; CDR3 protein: CASSKTGSAGELFF
J gene: TRBJ1-1; V gene: TRBV15; clone size: -; CDR3 protein: CATSSRRRGRGTEAFF
J gene: TRBJ2-1; V gene: TRBV19; clone size: -; CDR3 protein: CASSMGQGVQFF
J gene: TRBJ1-2; V gene: TRBV2; clone size: -; CDR3 protein: CASSYIVDGLIFNYGYTF
J gene: TRBJ2-7; V gene: TRBV9; clone size: few; CDR3 protein: CASSKRDNSTRGEQYF
J gene: TRBJ1-2; V gene: TRBV6-6; clone size: -; CDR3 protein: CASSNGQGGSGYTF
J gene: TRBJ2-7; V gene: TRBV5-1; clone size: -; CDR3 protein: CASSLEGPGTEEPYEQYF
J gene: TRBJ2-7; V gene: TRBV11-1; clone size: -; CDR3 protein: CASGGTSYEQYF
J gene: TRBJ1-1; V gene: TRBV10-1; clone size: -; CDR3 protein: CASSGAAEAFF
J gene: TRBJ1-2; V gene: TRBV5-1; clone size: -; CDR3 protein: CASSLGLERSGYTF
J gene: TRBJ1-4; V gene: TRBV5-1; clone size: -; CDR3 protein: CASSSGQKEKLFF
J gene: TRBJ1-1; V gene: TRBV4-2; clone size: -; CDR3 protein: CASSLHWPRGKSTEAFF
J gene: TRBJ1-2; V gene: TRBV7-6; clone size: -; CDR3 protein: CASTKKAGTGGLEGYGYTF
J gene: TRBJ1-1; V gene: TRBV7-6; clone size: once; CDR3 protein: CASSPLQDISMNTEAFF
J gene: TRBJ1-2; V gene: TRBV2; clone size: -; CDR3 protein: CANSGSLANYGYTF
J gene: TRBJ1-6; V gene: TRBV25-1; clone size: -; CDR3 protein: CASSEFLVRSTGGSPLHF
J gene: TRBJ1-5; V gene: TRBV28; clone size: -; CDR3 protein: CASSSRYRADQPQHF
J gene: TRBJ1-5; V gene: TRBV16; clone size: -; CDR3 protein: CASSQGSRGNRPQHF
J gene: TRBJ1-3; V gene: TRBV18; clone size: once; CDR3 protein: CASSPVGQGNSGNTIYF
J gene: TRBJ2-5; V gene: TRBV19; clone size: -; CDR3 protein: CASRMTGYQETQYF
J gene: TRBJ1-5; V gene: TRBV7-2; clone size: -; CDR3 protein: CASSLEAGVKPQHF
J gene: TRBJ1-1; V gene: TRBV29-1; clone size: -; CDR3 protein: CSAKPHRGREAFF
J gene: TRBJ1-2; V gene: TRBV27; clone size: -; CDR3 protein: CASSLSPTGGPKGGYTF
J gene: TRBJ2-7; V gene: TRBV7-2; clone size: -; CDR3 protein: CASRSAGSSYEQYF
J gene: TRBJ1-1; V gene: TRBV6-2/TRBV6-3; clone size: once; CDR3 protein: CASSSPRQGLTEAFF
J gene: TRBJ1-1; V gene: TRBV10-1; clone size: -; CDR3 protein: CASSDGQGAGAFF
J gene: TRBJ1-1; V gene: TRBV5-6; clone size: -; CDR3 protein: CASSMGFGTEAFF
J gene: TRBJ2-7; V gene: TRBV7-9; clone size: -; CDR3 protein: CASSANTGQPAYEQYF
J gene: TRBJ2-7; V gene: TRBV27; clone size: -; CDR3 protein: CASSLSGGLPREQYF
J gene: TRBJ2-5; V gene: TRBV6-1; clone size: -; CDR3 protein: CASSERLAGEGETQYF